This entry concerns a single TCR beta chain. What it binds is unknown. The data originate from a study of cytomegalovirus exposure and HLA in healthy donors. Study results and caveats: Versus the roughly 670-donor mean, an Asian-associated ancestry cluster reportedly showed fewer N-insertions in a later analysis.

Between the trimmed V and J ends, which lost 5 bases and 4 bases, there was a span of 14 bases. Germline CDR1 is SGHAT and CDR2 is FQDESV (reference sequence). This CDR3 contains 14 residues. With 60 Vbeta and 13 Jbeta primers, the PCR was carried out. Here immunoSEQ multiplex PCR was the method, and the copy in TCRdb shows in-frame clones only, minus some. The sample yields about 200,000 clones, 60% to 80% seen once. The material sequenced was PBMCs. The J gene is TRBJ1-1, the V gene TRBV11-1; TRBD1 is a possible D gene (5 bases). This clonotype originated in a male donor in good health and CMV-seronegative. CDR3: CASSPSGRGTEAFF. CDR3 in DNA: TGTGCCAGCAGCCCGTCAGGGAGGGGCACTGAAGCTTTCTTT.